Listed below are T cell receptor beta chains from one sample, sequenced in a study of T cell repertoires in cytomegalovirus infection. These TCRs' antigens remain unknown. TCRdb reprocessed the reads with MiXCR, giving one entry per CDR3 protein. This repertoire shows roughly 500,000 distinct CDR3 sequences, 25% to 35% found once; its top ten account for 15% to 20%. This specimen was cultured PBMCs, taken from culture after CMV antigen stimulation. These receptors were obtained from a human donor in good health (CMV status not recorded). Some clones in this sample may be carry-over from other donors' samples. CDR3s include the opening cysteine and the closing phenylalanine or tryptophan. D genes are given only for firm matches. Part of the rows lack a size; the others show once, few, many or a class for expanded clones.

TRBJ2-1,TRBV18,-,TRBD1,TGTGCCAGCTCACCACCCGGGACAGCTTACTACAATGAGCAGTTCTTC,CASSPPGTAYYNEQFF
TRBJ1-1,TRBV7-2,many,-,TGTGCCAGCAGCCAGGTGGGGTCGAACACTGAAGCTTTCTTT,CASSQVGSNTEAFF
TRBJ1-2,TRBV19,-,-,TGTGCCAGTAGTATTCGAGGTGTAGGGACACGACTCAGAGAATATTATGGCTACACCTTC,CASSIRGVGTRLREYYGYTF
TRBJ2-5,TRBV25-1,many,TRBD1,TGTGCCAGCAGTGAATATCTTACGGGACAGGGAGGAGAGACCCAGTACTTC,CASSEYLTGQGGETQYF
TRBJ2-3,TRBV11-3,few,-,TGTGCCAGCAGCTTGTCATCCGGTACGCAGTATTTT,CASSLSSGTQYF
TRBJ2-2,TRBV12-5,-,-,TGTGCTAGTGGTTTAGGTCAGCGGAGCACCGGGGAGCTGTTTTTT,CASGLGQRSTGELFF
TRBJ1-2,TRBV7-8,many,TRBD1,TGTGCCAGCAGCTTAGCGAGGCGCCAGGGGGCCTCTAGATCCATTAGTGGCTACACCTTC,CASSLARRQGASRSISGYTF
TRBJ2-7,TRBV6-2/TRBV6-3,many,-,TGTGCCAGCAGTTCCGCAGGAGGCAACGAGCAGTACTTC,CASSSAGGNEQYF
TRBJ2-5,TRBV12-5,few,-,TGTGCTAGTGGTTTGGGCGGAGTGTACCAAGAGACCCAGTACTTC,CASGLGGVYQETQYF
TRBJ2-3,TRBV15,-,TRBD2,TGTGCCACCAGCAAAGGACTAGCGGAGAGCACAGATACGCAGTATTTT,CATSKGLAESTDTQYF
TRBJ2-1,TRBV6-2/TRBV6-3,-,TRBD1,TGTGCCAGCAAGGGGGCAAGCTCCTACAATGAGCAGTTCTTC,CASKGASSYNEQFF
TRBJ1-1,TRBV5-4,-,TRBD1,TGTGCCAGCAGCCGGACAGGGGGATGGAACACTGAAGCTTTCTTT,CASSRTGGWNTEAFF
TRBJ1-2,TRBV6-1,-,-,TGTGCCAGCAGTAGGAATTCCGACAGGAGCTATGGCTACACCTTC,CASSRNSDRSYGYTF
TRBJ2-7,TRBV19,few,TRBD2,TGTGCCAGTAGTACCCCGGGGGAGGGTACCTACGAGCAGTACTTC,CASSTPGEGTYEQYF
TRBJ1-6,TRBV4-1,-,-,TGCGCCAGCACCCAGCAAGGTCAGGATAATTCACCCCTCCACTTT,CASTQQGQDNSPLHF
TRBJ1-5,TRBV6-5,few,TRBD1,TGTGCCAGCAGACCGACAGGGGACGGCAATCAGCCCCAGCATTTT,CASRPTGDGNQPQHF
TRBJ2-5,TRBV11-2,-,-,TGTGCCAGCAGCTTAGACGCTTGGTACGGTGGGGAGACCCAGTACTTC,CASSLDAWYGGETQYF
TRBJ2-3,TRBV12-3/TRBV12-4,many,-,TGTGCCAGCAGCCAACCCATTTGGGAGGTGACAGATACGCAGTATTTT,CASSQPIWEVTDTQYF
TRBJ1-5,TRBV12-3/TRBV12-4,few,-,TGTGCCAGCAGTTTATCGGGGAGGGGAAGACAGCCCCAGCATTTT,CASSLSGRGRQPQHF
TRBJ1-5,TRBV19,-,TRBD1,TGTGCCAGCAAGGACAGGGGGTGGAGCAATCAGCCCCAGCATTTT,CASKDRGWSNQPQHF
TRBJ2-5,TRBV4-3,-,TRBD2,TGCGCCAGCGGACTAGCGGGAGGAGAGACCCAGTACTTC,CASGLAGGETQYF
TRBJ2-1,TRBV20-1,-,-,TGCAGTGTTAAGCGTTGGGCGGGACGGAGGTCGGCTGAGCAGTTCTTC,CSVKRWAGRRSAEQFF
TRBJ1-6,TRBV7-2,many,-,TGTGCCAGCAGACCCGACAGGTCTGATTCACCCCTCCACTTT,CASRPDRSDSPLHF
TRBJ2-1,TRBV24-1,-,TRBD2,TGTGCCACCAGTGATTTTAAGCGGGATGGCTCCTACAATGAGCAGTTCTTC,CATSDFKRDGSYNEQFF
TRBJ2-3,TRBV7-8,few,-,TGTGCCAGCAGCCCCCCCCGAAGCACAGATACGCAGTATTTT,CASSPPRSTDTQYF
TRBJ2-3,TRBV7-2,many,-,TGTGCCAGCTCACAGAAGGATACGCAGTATTTT,CASSQKDTQYF
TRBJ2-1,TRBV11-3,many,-,TGTGCCAGCAGCTTAGTCCTGGCTCGGGAGAACAATGAGCAGTTCTTC,CASSLVLARENNEQFF
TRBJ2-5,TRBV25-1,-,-,TGTGCCAGCGCGGTTTACGGGGCAAACCAAGAGACCCAGTACTTC,CASAVYGANQETQYF
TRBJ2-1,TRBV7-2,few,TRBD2,TGTGCCAGCAGTAAAAGTTGGGCGGGAGGTGCAGTAATCAATGAGCAGTTCTTC,CASSKSWAGGAVINEQFF